This entry lists 19 T cell receptor beta chains sequenced from one sample in a study of shared clonotypes between healthy human individuals. Only in-frame clones appear in the TCRdb table, and some are missing; sequencing was by immunoSEQ multiplex PCR. Of around 2.5 million clones listed, 93% were seen once; the top ten hold around 0.37%. Sequenced: naive CD4+ T cells from PBMCs. Subset of the sample: CD45RA+ positively selected. These receptors were obtained from a man between 18 and 35 years old in good health. Some clones in this sample may be carry-over from other donors' samples.

V gene TRBV7-2 combines with J gene TRBJ2-5, with a weak D call TRBD1 (6 bases). The CDR3 length is 15 residues. Germline V CDR1 and CDR2: SGHTA, FQGNSA. V was clipped by 5 bases and J by 5 bases, with 18 bases between them. CDR3 amino acids: CASSQPTDSWETQYF. The CDR3 bases are TGTGCCAGCAGCCAGCCAACGGACAGTTGGGAGACCCAGTACTTC. Complete variable domain (other parts from reference TRBV7-2 and TRBJ2-5): GAGVSQSPSNKVTEKGKDVELRCDPISGHTALYWYRQSLGQGLEFLIYFQGNSAPDKSGLPSDRFSAERTGGSVSTLTIQRTQQEDSAVYLCASSQPTDSWETQYFGPGTRLLVL.

The rearrangement joins TRBV7-9 to TRBJ2-7; possible D gene TRBD1, 6 bases. V was pared by 4 bases and J by 0 bases, with 13 bases between. The CDR3 sequence is 15 residues long. Germline CDR1 and CDR2: SEHNR and FQNEAQ (reference sequence). This CDR3 reads CASSWTELSSYEQYF. For the CDR3, the DNA is TGTGCCAGCAGCTGGACAGAGTTGAGCTCCTACGAGCAGTACTTC. The variable domain in full, completed from reference TRBV7-9 and TRBJ2-7, reads DTGVSQNPRHKITKRGQNVTFRCDPISEHNRLYWYRQTLGQGPEFLTYFQNEAQLEKSRLLSDRFSAERPKGSFSTLEIQRTEQGDSAMYLCASSWTELSSYEQYFGPGTRLTVT.

This clone is a singleton in its sample. The chain has TRBV10-3 and TRBJ2-7, with 7 bases identical to TRBD2. The V gene's germline CDR1 is ENHRY and CDR2 SYGVKD. This CDR3 has 15 residues. The ends lost 0 bases at V and 5 bases at J; junction bases unmatched: 7. The CDR3 here is CAISESGREWDEQYF. CDR3 nucleotides: TGTGCCATCAGTGAGTCGGGGCGGGAGTGGGACGAGCAGTACTTC.

V usage is TRBV28 and J usage is TRBJ1-1, with TRBD1 matching 8 bases. Germline V CDR1 and CDR2: MDHEN, SYDVKM. CDR3 length equals 15 residues. The J segment lost 4 bases and the V segment lost 6 bases, leaving 10 bases of the junction unmatched. For the CDR3, the DNA is TGTGCCAGCAGGACGACAGGGGAGGGAGGCACTGAAGCTTTCTTT. Its translation is CASRTTGEGGTEAFF.

In regard to this clone: The sample carries other DNA sequences with the same CDR3. The genes are TRBV29-1 and TRBJ2-3; a weak D match, TRBD2 (5 bases). Trimming pared 4 bases from V and 1 base from J, leaving 9 bases between. This CDR3 is built from 13 residues. The V gene's germline CDR1 is SQVTM and CDR2 ANQGSEA. This chain's CDR3 is CSVGLRGTDTQYF. CDR3 DNA: TGCAGCGTTGGCCTGAGGGGCACAGATACGCAGTATTTT.

The rearrangement joins TRBV28 to TRBJ1-4, with 7 bases identical to TRBD1. Germline-derived CDR1 and CDR2 are MDHEN and SYDVKM. The J segment lost 8 bases and the V segment lost 2 bases, leaving 11 bases of the junction unmatched. The CDR3 consists of 16 residues. CDR3 amino acids: CASSLEGKGAREKLFF. The CDR3 DNA sequence: TGTGCCAGCAGTTTAGAGGGGAAGGGGGCTAGGGAAAAACTGTTTTTT.

This chain uses TRBV6-1 with TRBJ2-7; D gene unclear. The CDR3 sequence is 13 residues long. CDR1 and CDR2 from the germline V gene are MNHNS and SASEGT. V lost 8 bases to trimming and J lost 0 bases, with 11 bases between them. CDR3 in amino acids: CASLGTDSYEQYF. CDR3 sequence (DNA): TGTGCCAGCCTGGGAACTGACTCCTACGAGCAGTACTTC.

V gene TRBV5-4 combines with J gene TRBJ1-1; D ambiguous. The CDR3 spans 15 residues. V lost 0 bases and J lost 1, with 10 bases in between. From germline, CDR1 is SGHNT and CDR2 YYREEE (reference sequence). CDR3 DNA: TGTGCCAGCAGCTTGGAGGACTATAAGAACACTGAAGCTTTCTTT. Translated, it gives CASSLEDYKNTEAFF.

The V and J genes are TRBV11-2 and TRBJ2-2; D gene ambiguous. The germline V gene has CDR1 SGHAT and CDR2 FQNNGV. This CDR3 region has 13 residues. V gave up 5 bases and J gave up 6 bases, with 10 bases separating them. The chain's CDR3 is CASSLQLAGELFF. The DNA for the CDR3 is TGTGCCAGCAGCCTTCAATTAGCCGGGGAGCTGTTTTTT.

The chain is built from TRBV2 and TRBJ2-5; 7 bases fit TRBD2. CDR3 length: 15 amino acids. The V and J ends lost 6 bases and 1 base, in that order; junction bases with no gene match: 8. The V gene's germline CDR1 is SNHLY and CDR2 FYNNEI. The CDR3 DNA reads as TGTGCCAGCAGCGGAGTAGCGGGCCCCCAAGAGACCCAGTACTTC. As protein: CASSGVAGPQETQYF.

The CDR3: CASSSPGRTGANVLTF. DNA of the CDR3: TGTGCCAGCAGTTCCCCGGGGCGTACAGGGGCCAACGTCCTGACTTTC. This chain uses TRBV27 with TRBJ2-6, with D perhaps being TRBD1 or TRBD2 (5 bases each). The germline V gene has CDR1 MNHEY and CDR2 SMNVEV (reference sequence). The CDR3 sequence is 16 residues long. Trimming removed 4 bases from V and 4 bases from J, with 14 bases in between. The full variable domain, with the rest looked up from reference TRBV27 and TRBJ2-6, is EAQVTQNPRYLITVTGKKLTVTCSQNMNHEYMSWYRQDPGLGLRQIYYSMNVEVTDKGDVPEGYKVSRKEKRNFPLILESPSPNQTSLYFCASSSPGRTGANVLTFGAGSRLTVL.

The chain has TRBV5-5 and TRBJ2-1, with D perhaps TRBD1 or TRBD2 (5 bases each). The germline gives CDR1 SGHKS, CDR2 YYEKEE (reference sequence). Trimming took 6 bases from V and 2 from J, leaving 18 bases between them. The CDR3 consists of 16 residues. CDR3 nucleotides: TGTGCCAGCACGCCGTCCGTGGGGGTACCCTACAATGAGCAGTTCTTC. Translated, it gives CASTPSVGVPYNEQFF.

The V call is TRBV28, the J call TRBJ2-7, with D unclear. V gave up 6 bases and J gave up 2 bases, with 8 bases separating them. The CDR3 runs to 12 residues. CDR1 is MDHEN, CDR2 SYDVKM, per germline. The CDR3: CASRARPYEQYF. For the CDR3, the DNA is TGTGCCAGCAGGGCCCGGCCCTACGAGCAGTACTTC.

This sequence joins TRBV5-6 and TRBJ1-6, with D hard to call. CDR3 length equals 16 residues. Germline V gene lookup returns CDR1 SGHDT and CDR2 YYEEEE. V lost 2 bases, J lost 5 bases, and 14 bases lay in between. The CDR3 coding sequence is TGTGCCAGCAGCTTTCGGTCGATAGCGAATAATTCACCCCTCCACTTT. Translation gives CASSFRSIANNSPLHF.

The chain uses TRBV29-1 and TRBJ2-5; 8 bases are a match to TRBD1. J lost 1 base, V lost 7 bases, and 11 bases had no gene match. The length of the CDR3 is 15 residues. CDR1 SQVTM and CDR2 ANQGSEA come from the germline V gene. CDR3 protein: CSAAGGSGPQETQYF. The CDR3 DNA follows: TGCAGCGCCGCAGGGGGCTCGGGGCCCCAAGAGACCCAGTACTTC. The full variable domain, with the rest looked up from reference TRBV29-1 and TRBJ2-5, is SAVISQKPSRDICQRGTSLTIQCQVDSQVTMMFWYRQQPGQSLTLIATANQGSEATYESGFVIDKFPISRPNLTFSTLTVSNMSPEDSSIYLCSAAGGSGPQETQYFGPGTRLLVL.

Turning to this clone: This specimen includes other DNA sequences encoding the same CDR3. The J gene is TRBJ2-5, the V gene TRBV18; 7 bases match TRBD2. Per germline, CDR1 KGHSH and CDR2 LQKENI. The CDR3 consists of 15 residues. J was trimmed by 4 bases and V by 0 bases; bases with no gene match: 5. CDR3 coding DNA: TGTGCCAGCTCACCACCGGGAGGGGTTCGAGAGACCCAGTACTTC. The encoded protein is CASSPPGGVRETQYF.

The chain employs TRBV28 and TRBJ2-2; perhaps TRBD1 as D (6 bases). CDR3 length equals 14 residues. V dropped 4 bases and J dropped 7 bases, with 13 bases sitting between them. From germline, CDR1 is MDHEN and CDR2 SYDVKM. CDR3 sequence (DNA): TGTGCCAGCAGTTCCGGGACAACAAACGGGGAGCTGTTTTTT. Residues: CASSSGTTNGELFF.

Points on this clone: The sample holds other DNA sequences that translate to the same CDR3. The DNA of the CDR3 is TGTGCCATCAGTGAGTCGAGTGATACGCAGTATTTT. Translating it yields CAISESSDTQYF. V and J are TRBV10-3 and TRBJ2-3; no clear D gene. Trimming took off 0 bases at V and 6 bases at J, with 4 bases between the two ends. In germline, CDR1 is ENHRY, CDR2 SYGVKD. The CDR3 extends over 12 amino acids.

The chain combines TRBV7-2 with TRBJ2-7; possible D gene TRBD1, 7 bases. This CDR3 has 15 residues. Germline values: CDR1 SGHTA, CDR2 FQGNSA. Trimming removed 5 bases at V and 1 base at J, with 15 bases between. This CDR3 is CASSRRDSTSYEQYF. The CDR3 DNA follows: TGTGCCAGCAGCAGGCGGGACAGTACTTCCTACGAGCAGTACTTC.